This T cell receptor (beta chain) comes out of a study of blood T cell repertoires in COVID-19. Study background: T cells, B-cell-depleted T cells, or PBMCs supplied cDNA or gDNA.

Some clones are missing from TCRdb's copy, which holds only in-frame ones; the method was immunoSEQ multiplex PCR. The sample includes under 350,000 clones, roughly 85% of them seen just once. The sample comprised peripheral blood. This receptor was obtained from a woman between 65 and 79 years old with acute or convalescent COVID-19.

CDR3 in DNA: TGTGCCAGCAGTGTACGGGATGAGCAGTTCTTC. Amino acid sequence: CASSVRDEQFF. The gene calls are TRBV2 and TRBJ2-1; D not certain. The ends were cut back, 4 bases at V and 8 bases at J, with 6 bases in the middle. Germline V CDR1 and CDR2: SNHLY, FYNNEI. This CDR3 spans 11 amino acids.